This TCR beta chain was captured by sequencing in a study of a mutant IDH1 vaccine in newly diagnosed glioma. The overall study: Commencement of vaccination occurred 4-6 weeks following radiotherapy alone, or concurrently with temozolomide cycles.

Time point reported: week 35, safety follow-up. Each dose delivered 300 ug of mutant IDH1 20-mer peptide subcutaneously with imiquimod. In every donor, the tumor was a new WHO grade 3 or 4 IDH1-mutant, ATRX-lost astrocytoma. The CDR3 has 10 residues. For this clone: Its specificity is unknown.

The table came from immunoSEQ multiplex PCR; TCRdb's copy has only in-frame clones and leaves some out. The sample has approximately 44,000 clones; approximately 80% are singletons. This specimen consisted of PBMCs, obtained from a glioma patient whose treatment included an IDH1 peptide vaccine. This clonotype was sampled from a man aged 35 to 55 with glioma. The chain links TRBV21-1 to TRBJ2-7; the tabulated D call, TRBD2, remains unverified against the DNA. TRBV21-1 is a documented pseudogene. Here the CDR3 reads CASKNYEQYV. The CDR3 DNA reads TGTGCCAGCAAGAACTACGAGCAGTACGTC.